This T cell receptor (beta chain) was identified during a study of T cells in Graves' hyperthyroidism and ophthalmopathy. The table lists this clonotype with many counts. V lost 5 bases and J 1 base, leaving 14 bases between the germline ends. CDR3 size: 15 residues. CDR1 is SGHVS and CDR2 is FNYEAQ in the germline V gene. TCR beta CDR3 regions were amplified from RNA transcripts. When the TCR CDR3 underwent first-round RT-PCR, the HTBI primer set was used. A single record per CDR3 protein comes from TCRdb applying MiXCR to the multiplex PCR reads. The data show about 400,000 distinct CDR3 sequences, roughly 14% seen once.

The receptor was isolated from a woman between 18 and 29 years old with Graves' hyperthyroidism. Sequenced sample: blood. This chain links TRBV7-6 with TRBJ1-1, with D possibly being TRBD1 (5 bases). The CDR3 loop reads CASSPSGTGNTEAFF. The CDR3 coding sequence is TGTGCCAGCAGCCCATCCGGGACGGGGAACACTGAAGCTTTCTTT.